This TCR beta chain was profiled in a study of beta chain features in type 1 diabetes. Isolated RNA was reverse transcribed in full, so expressed TCRB transcripts were sequenced. Sequencing used immunoSEQ multiplex PCR; TCRdb keeps in-frame clones, though not all of them. This table has 300,000 to 400,000 clones, less than 9.5% appearing once. The CDR3 consists of 12 residues. The germline V and J ends were trimmed by 3 bases and 6 bases, with 9 bases remaining between them. Germline-derived CDR1 and CDR2 are KGHSH and LQKENI. This clone was counted ten times or more. The sequence was obtained from a young woman in good health. V usage is TRBV18 and J usage is TRBJ2-7; D uncertain. The specimen sequenced was central memory CD4+ T cells from blood. The CDR3 reads CASSPSNFEQYF. The CDR3 DNA sequence: TGTGCCAGCTCACCCTCCAATTTCGAGCAGTACTTC.